This is a list of T cell receptor beta chains from one sample in a study of cytomegalovirus exposure and HLA in healthy donors. This table comes from immunoSEQ multiplex PCR, and its TCRdb copy is limited to in-frame clones, with some not included. The sample records around 150,000 clones, roughly 78% being singletons. Material: PBMCs. The source of these receptors is a man aged 50-59 years in good health and CMV-seropositive. CDR3s include the opening cysteine and the closing phenylalanine or tryptophan. The D gene is left open where the match is weak. Not all rows give a size; the values are once, few, many and, for expanded clones, a class.

clone_size j_call v_call d_call cdr3_aa cdr3_nt
- TRBJ1-5 TRBV23-1 TRBD1 CASSQRDRASDQPQHF TGCGCCAGCAGTCAACGGGACAGGGCCTCTGATCAGCCCCAGCATTTT
- TRBJ1-3 TRBV6-1 TRBD1 CASSEVDRGSNTIYF TGTGCCAGCAGTGAAGTTGACAGGGGCTCCAACACCATATATTTT
once TRBJ1-2 TRBV10-1 TRBD1 CASSEDRVGGYTF TGCGCCAGCAGTGAAGACAGGGTAGGCGGCTACACCTTC
- TRBJ1-2 TRBV10-2 TRBD1 CASSTRQGVYYGYTF TGCGCCAGCAGTACACGACAGGGGGTATACTATGGCTACACCTTC
- TRBJ2-1 TRBV28 - CVSSFIEGRAMQFF TGTGTCAGCAGTTTTATAGAAGGGCGGGCCATGCAGTTCTTC
once TRBJ1-2 TRBV19 TRBD1 CASSTRTGDGYTF TGTGCCAGTAGTACCCGGACAGGGGACGGCTACACCTTC
- TRBJ1-4 TRBV30 - CAWTSNEKLFF TGTGCCTGGACCTCCAATGAAAAACTGTTTTTT
once TRBJ2-3 TRBV5-1 TRBD1 CASSDRDNSDTQYF TGCGCCAGTTCGGACAGGGACAATTCAGATACGCAGTATTTT
- TRBJ2-2 TRBV29-1 - CSVLGWKNTGELFF TGCAGCGTTCTAGGCTGGAAAAACACCGGGGAGCTGTTTTTT
once TRBJ1-1 TRBV5-1 - CASSTQTQGMAAFF TGCGCCAGCAGCACACAAACGCAGGGGATGGCAGCTTTCTTT
few TRBJ1-1 TRBV19 - CASSLSGGRNTEAFF TGTGCCAGTAGTCTTTCAGGAGGGAGGAACACTGAAGCTTTCTTT
- TRBJ2-1 TRBV28 - CASSATRWDEQFF TGTGCCAGCAGTGCGACAAGGTGGGATGAGCAGTTCTTC
- TRBJ2-1 TRBV10-3 - CAISESGGSHHNEQFF TGTGCCATCAGTGAAAGCGGAGGGAGTCACCACAATGAGCAGTTCTTC
- TRBJ1-1 TRBV29-1 TRBD1 CSVPTQGPLNTEAFF TGCAGCGTGCCAACACAGGGGCCATTGAACACTGAAGCTTTCTTT
- TRBJ1-1 TRBV5-1 - CASSPFQTGMSTEAFF TGCGCCAGCAGCCCGTTCCAGACAGGCATGAGCACTGAAGCTTTCTTT
- TRBJ2-7 TRBV10-3 TRBD1 CAITRTGEGEQYF TGTGCCATCACCAGGACAGGGGAAGGTGAGCAGTACTTC
- TRBJ1-3 TRBV12-5 TRBD1 CASGLEQGSTIYF TGTGCTAGTGGTTTGGAACAGGGGAGCACCATATATTTT
- TRBJ2-5 TRBV5-1 TRBD2 CASSLALAGEETQYF TGCGCCAGCAGCTTGGCACTAGCGGGAGAAGAGACCCAGTACTTC
- TRBJ2-3 TRBV7-2 - CASKVVGAGQDTQYF TGTGCCAGCAAAGTAGTGGGCGCAGGACAAGATACGCAGTATTTT
- TRBJ2-1 TRBV6-1 - CASTVESGEQFF TGTGCCAGCACGGTCGAATCAGGTGAGCAGTTCTTC
- TRBJ1-1 TRBV10-3 TRBD1 CAIRGTDEAFF TGTGCCATCCGTGGGACAGACGAAGCTTTCTTT
few TRBJ2-3 TRBV4-1 TRBD2 CASSRFPGLAATDTQYF TGCGCCAGCAGCCGTTTCCCGGGACTAGCGGCTACAGATACGCAGTATTTT
- TRBJ2-1 TRBV28 TRBD1 CASSLSSGGYNEQFF TGTGCCAGCAGTTTATCGTCAGGGGGCTACAATGAGCAGTTCTTC
- TRBJ2-1 TRBV29-1 - CSGQGSSYNEQFF TGCAGCGGTCAGGGTAGCTCCTACAATGAGCAGTTCTTC
- TRBJ2-3 TRBV5-1 - CASSLRRDTQYF TGCGCCAGCTCGCTGCGGAGAGATACGCAGTATTTT
once TRBJ2-5 TRBV18 TRBD2 CASSPPGTSGIEQYF TGTGCCAGCTCACCACCCGGGACTAGCGGGATTGAGCAGTACTTC
- TRBJ1-5 TRBV28 - CASSLVSGDQPQHF TGTGCCAGCAGTTTAGTAAGCGGGGACCAGCCCCAGCATTTT
- TRBJ2-5 TRBV4-1 - CASSPLGTSTGQYF TGCGCCAGCAGCCCCCTCGGGACGAGCACAGGGCAGTACTTC
- TRBJ1-1 TRBV6-6 TRBD1 CASSKQGENTEAFF TGTGCCAGCAGTAAACAGGGGGAGAACACTGAAGCTTTCTTT
- TRBJ2-7 TRBV28 TRBD1 CASSWTGTGSYEQYF TGTGCCAGCAGTTGGACAGGGACTGGCTCCTACGAGCAGTACTTC
- TRBJ2-1 TRBV30 TRBD1 CAWSGEQGVYNEQFF TGTGCCTGGAGTGGAGAACAGGGGGTTTACAATGAGCAGTTCTTC
- TRBJ1-1 TRBV28 TRBD1 CASSLPGTANTEAFF TGTGCCAGCAGTCTACCCGGGACAGCGAACACTGAAGCTTTCTTT
- TRBJ1-6 TRBV10-3 TRBD1 CAISPTGGENSPLHF TGTGCCATCAGTCCGACAGGGGGTGAAAATTCACCCCTCCACTTT
- TRBJ1-2 TRBV29-1 - CSVEGLDGYTF TGCAGCGTCGAAGGGCTGGATGGCTACACCTTC
- TRBJ1-2 TRBV5-1 TRBD1 CASSSNGQGVGGYTF TGCGCCAGCAGCTCAAATGGACAGGGGGTCGGCGGCTACACCTTC
- TRBJ2-3 TRBV2 - CASDGGPGQSTDTQYF TGTGCCAGCGACGGTGGACCGGGACAAAGCACAGATACGCAGTATTTT
- TRBJ1-5 TRBV5-6 - CASSLGGDQPQHF TGTGCCAGCAGCTTGGGAGGAGATCAGCCCCAGCATTTT
- TRBJ2-7 TRBV2 TRBD2 CASSEGLAGAEQYF TGTGCCAGCAGTGAAGGTTTAGCGGGAGCCGAGCAGTACTTC
few TRBJ2-1 TRBV7-9 TRBD1 CSSSEGAWNEQFF TGTTCCAGCAGCGAGGGGGCTTGGAATGAGCAGTTCTTC
- TRBJ2-5 TRBV2 TRBD2 CASSGLAGPGTQYF TGTGCCAGCAGTGGACTAGCGGGGCCCGGGACCCAGTACTTC
- TRBJ2-1 TRBV5-1 TRBD2 CASSLDRLAGDNEQFF TGCGCCAGCAGCTTGGATCGGCTAGCGGGGGACAATGAGCAGTTCTTC
- TRBJ2-5 TRBV5-1 - CASSPLATGTQETQYF TGCGCCAGCAGCCCCCTCGCCACAGGGACCCAAGAGACCCAGTACTTC
- TRBJ1-1 TRBV5-4 - CASSLGNGGYGTEAFF TGTGCCAGCAGCTTGGGAAATGGGGGCTATGGAACTGAAGCTTTCTTT
few TRBJ2-1 TRBV6-1 TRBD2 CASSDESGSYNEQFF TGTGCCAGCAGTGACGAAAGCGGGAGTTACAATGAGCAGTTCTTC
- TRBJ1-2 TRBV6-1 - CASSKSRSFYGYTF TGTGCCAGCAGCAAAAGTCGGTCTTTCTATGGCTACACCTTC
- TRBJ2-7 TRBV5-1 TRBD1 CASSLTPGTGVPYEQYF TGCGCCAGCAGCTTGACCCCCGGGACAGGGGTCCCCTACGAGCAGTACTTC
- TRBJ2-1 TRBV10-3 TRBD1 CAISARDRGDEQFF TGTGCCATCAGTGCTCGGGACAGGGGTGATGAGCAGTTCTTC
few TRBJ2-5 TRBV5-6 TRBD2 CASSFYGGRSQETQYF TGTGCCAGCAGCTTCTATGGCGGGAGATCGCAGGAGACCCAGTACTTC
- TRBJ2-1 TRBV6-1 - CASSVAVRGDEQFF TGTGCCAGCAGTGTTGCGGTAAGAGGAGATGAGCAGTTCTTC
- TRBJ2-1 TRBV28 - CASSYGEQFF TGTGCCAGCAGTTACGGTGAGCAGTTCTTC
- TRBJ2-6 TRBV6-5 TRBD1 CASRDRGSGANVLTF TGTGCCAGCAGGGACAGGGGTTCTGGGGCCAACGTCCTGACTTTC
- TRBJ2-5 TRBV14 - CASSPLGQQQETQYF TGTGCCAGCAGCCCTCTCGGACAGCAACAAGAGACCCAGTACTTC
- TRBJ2-3 TRBV27 - CASSFSGTSTDTQYF TGTGCCAGCAGTTTTTCCGGGACTAGCACAGATACGCAGTATTTT
- TRBJ2-7 TRBV30 TRBD2 CAWSVGAGSYEQYF TGTGCCTGGAGTGTCGGAGCGGGGTCATACGAGCAGTACTTC
- TRBJ2-1 TRBV6-4 TRBD2 CASSDSAGHNEQFF TGTGCCAGCAGTGACTCAGCGGGACACAATGAGCAGTTCTTC
once TRBJ2-3 TRBV6-5 TRBD2 CASSYSGLAGADTQYF TGTGCCAGCAGTTACTCGGGACTAGCGGGAGCGGATACGCAGTATTTT
- TRBJ1-4 TRBV5-1 - CASSPTGLDEKLFF TGCGCCAGCAGCCCTACAGGGTTGGATGAAAAACTGTTTTTT
- TRBJ1-2 TRBV6-5 TRBD1 CASSYRDSYGYTF TGTGCCAGCAGTTATCGGGACAGCTATGGCTACACCTTC
- TRBJ2-3 TRBV7-9 - CASSLGGLSTDTQYF TGTGCCAGCAGCTTAGGAGGGCTCAGCACAGATACGCAGTATTTT
- TRBJ2-2 TRBV5-4 - CASSLAGTAFGGELFF TGTGCCAGCAGCTTGGCCGGGACTGCCTTTGGCGGGGAGCTGTTTTTT